These 20 T cell receptor beta chains share one sample of origin, sequenced in a study of cytomegalovirus exposure and HLA in healthy donors. The protocol was immunoSEQ multiplex PCR, while the TCRdb copy is restricted to in-frame clones and leaves out a portion. The sample has 200,000 or so clones; roughly 82% are singletons. What was sequenced was PBMCs. These receptors all come from a woman in her twenties or thirties in good health and CMV-seropositive.

V and J are TRBV5-1 and TRBJ1-1; no reliable D call. CDR1 is SGHRS, CDR2 YFSETQ, per germline. V was clipped by 2 bases and J by 5 bases, with 16 bases between them. The CDR3 is made up of 15 amino acids. CDR3 residues: CASSFGPPTGTEAFF. CDR3 nucleotides: TGCGCCAGCAGCTTCGGACCCCCGACGGGAACTGAAGCTTTCTTT.

The chain uses TRBV2 and TRBJ2-7, with D possibly matching TRBD1 (6 bases). The CDR3 runs to 12 residues. The V end lost 6 bases, the J end lost 3 bases, and 9 bases lay between the germline ends. CDR1 is SNHLY, CDR2 FYNNEI, per germline. For the CDR3, the DNA is TGTGCCAGCAGAGAGGACAGCTACGAGCAGTACTTC. Protein: CASREDSYEQYF.

J is TRBJ1-2 and V is TRBV5-1, with 7 bases matching TRBD1. The CDR3 extends over 14 amino acids. The trim removed 2 bases at V and 4 bases at J, leaving 5 bases unmatched. The germline V gene encodes CDR1 SGHRS and CDR2 YFSETQ. CDR3 DNA: TGCGCCAGCAGCTTTCAGGGGGATGGCTATGGCTACACCTTC. The encoded protein is CASSFQGDGYGYTF.

The chain carries TRBV30 and TRBJ2-7; 11 nucleotides agree with TRBD1. V lost 4 bases and J lost 3; bases outside the gene matches: 5. The germline CDR1 and CDR2 sequences are GTSNPN and SVGIG (reference sequence). CDR3 length equals 14 residues. The CDR3 here is CAWNMGQGDYEQYF. CDR3 nucleotide sequence: TGTGCCTGGAACATGGGACAGGGGGACTACGAGCAGTACTTC.

This clone was seen a few times. The rearrangement uses TRBV5-6 and TRBJ1-2; 9 bases align to TRBD1. This CDR3 has 14 residues. Germline-derived CDR1 and CDR2 are SGHDT and YYEEEE. Trimming cost V 4 bases and J 8 bases; bases outside gene matches: 9. This CDR3 is CASSGWDRDSGYTF. The CDR3 bases are TGTGCCAGCAGCGGCTGGGACAGGGACTCGGGCTACACCTTC.

This clone has just one count. V is TRBV6-5 and J is TRBJ1-5; D unresolved. V was shortened by 4 bases and J by 4 bases, with 5 bases between the two germline ends. CDR3 size: 12 residues. Germline V gene data show CDR1 as MNHEY and CDR2 as SVGAGI. The CDR3 region is CASSSGNQPQHF. The CDR3 bases are TGTGCCAGCAGTTCCGGTAATCAGCCCCAGCATTTT.

This clone has just one count. The chain carries TRBV2 and TRBJ2-2, with D possibly being TRBD1 (5 bases). The CDR3 runs 14 residues. The germline CDR1 and CDR2 sequences are SNHLY and FYNNEI. V was pared by 0 bases and J by 6 bases, with 8 bases between. The CDR3 bases are TGTGCCAGCAGTGAAGCCCTAGGGGCCGGGGAGCTGTTTTTT. As protein: CASSEALGAGELFF.

The chain is built from TRBV13 and TRBJ2-3; D might be TRBD1 (6 bases). CDR3 size: 16 residues. Germline V gene sequence: CDR1 PRHDT, CDR2 FYEKMQ (reference sequence). V was clipped by 5 bases and J by 0 bases, with 15 bases between them. In DNA, the CDR3 is TGTGCCAGCAGCCGACGCGACAGGCTGAGCACAGATACGCAGTATTTT. Translating gives CASSRRDRLSTDTQYF.

This chain uses TRBV2 with TRBJ2-7; D may be TRBD2 (6 bases). Trimming stripped 3 bases from V and 5 bases from J, with 14 bases between. Germline values: CDR1 SNHLY, CDR2 FYNNEI. The CDR3 spans 14 residues. CDR3 in amino acids: CASSDPEGGHEQYF. In DNA form, the CDR3 reads TGTGCCAGCAGTGATCCCGAGGGAGGACACGAGCAGTACTTC.

The rearrangement links TRBV5-1 to TRBJ2-1, with TRBD2 identical over 10 bases. The CDR3 loop spans 16 amino acids. Germline-derived CDR1 and CDR2 are SGHRS and YFSETQ. V was clipped by 0 bases and J by 7 bases; unmatched bases: 7. CDR3 nucleotides: TGCGCCAGCAGCTTGGTATTAGCGGGAGGTTCGAATGAGCAGTTCTTC. It translates to CASSLVLAGGSNEQFF.

The DNA for the CDR3 is TGTGCCAGCAGCCCACGGACAAACGTGTTCGGGGAGCTGTTTTTT. As protein: CASSPRTNVFGELFF. V and J are TRBV7-8 and TRBJ2-2, with a possible D match to TRBD1 (5 bases). The length of the CDR3 is 15 residues. The ends were cut back, 5 bases at V and 7 bases at J, with 17 bases in the middle. Per germline, CDR1 SGHVS and CDR2 FQNEAQ.

The rearrangement joins TRBV6-1 to TRBJ2-1, with D possibly matching TRBD1 (5 bases). Germline CDR1 reads MNHNS; CDR2 reads SASEGT. The CDR3 runs 13 residues. V was clipped by 6 bases and J by 2 bases, with 8 bases between them. The CDR3 nucleotides are TGTGCCAGCAGATCCAGGGCCTACAATGAGCAGTTCTTC. As protein: CASRSRAYNEQFF.

The chain couples TRBV5-1 to TRBJ2-1; a weak D match, TRBD2 (6 bases). There are 16 residues in the CDR3. Per the germline V gene, CDR1 is SGHRS and CDR2 is YFSETQ. The V end lost 4 bases, the J end lost 6 bases, and 20 bases lay between the germline ends. The CDR3 spells CASSASGGPIGNEQFF. In DNA, the CDR3 is TGCGCCAGCAGCGCCTCCGGAGGGCCTATAGGCAATGAGCAGTTCTTC.

The rearrangement links TRBV6-6 to TRBJ2-7; 8 nucleotides align to TRBD2. There are 13 residues in the CDR3. The V and J ends lost 7 bases and 6 bases, in that order; junction bases with no gene match: 8. CDR1 is MNHNY, CDR2 SVGAGI, per germline (reference sequence). Here the CDR3 DNA reads TGTGCCAGCACCGAAGCAAGCGGGGGCGAGCAGTACTTC. This sequence encodes CASTEASGGEQYF.

The CDR3 DNA follows: TGCGCCAGCAGCTCTGGACTAGCGGCCCTCAATGAGCAGTTCTTC. Protein sequence: CASSSGLAALNEQFF. The gene calls are TRBV5-1 and TRBJ2-1, with 10 bases fitting TRBD2. The ends lost 3 bases at V and 6 bases at J; junction bases unmatched: 6. CDR1 and CDR2 from the germline V gene are SGHRS and YFSETQ. The CDR3 runs to 15 residues.

The chain links TRBV28 to TRBJ1-3; D is ambiguous. In germline, CDR1 is MDHEN, CDR2 SYDVKM. V was pared by 3 bases and J by 2 bases, with 14 bases between. The CDR3 is 16 amino acids. The chain's CDR3 is CASSLGPGITGNTIYF. The CDR3 coding sequence is TGTGCCAGCAGTTTGGGCCCGGGGATAACTGGAAACACCATATATTTT.

This rearrangement joins TRBV6-1 to TRBJ2-3; D may be TRBD1 (6 bases). This CDR3 has 14 residues. V shed 5 bases and J shed 1 base, with 10 bases lying between them. Germline V gene data show CDR1 as MNHNS and CDR2 as SASEGT. The CDR3 here is CASSQNRGTDTQYF. Written as DNA, the CDR3 is TGTGCCAGCAGTCAAAACAGGGGCACAGATACGCAGTATTTT.

The chain carries TRBV28 and TRBJ1-2; TRBD1 is a possible D gene (5 bases). V gave up 11 bases and J gave up 4 bases, with 17 bases separating them. This CDR3 is 13 amino acids long. CDR1 is MDHEN and CDR2 is SYDVKM in the germline V gene. CDR3 loop: CALGGSTAYGYTF. The CDR3 DNA follows: TGTGCCCTCGGGGGGTCGACGGCCTATGGCTACACCTTC.

The chain combines TRBV28 with TRBJ1-5; TRBD1 aligns across 9 bases. This CDR3 comprises 15 residues. The V segment lost 6 bases and the J segment 7 bases; nucleotides outside the gene matches: 10. Germline-derived CDR1 and CDR2 are MDHEN and SYDVKM. The CDR3 nucleotides read TGTGCCAGCAGGCGTACAGGGGGCATGGAACAGCCCCAGCATTTT. Amino acids: CASRRTGGMEQPQHF.

The chain employs TRBV4-1 and TRBJ2-7, with TRBD1 matching 7 bases. V shed 0 bases and J 2 bases; nucleotides not matched to a gene: 4. Germline V gene data show CDR1 as MGHRA and CDR2 as YSYEKL. This CDR3 contains 15 residues. CDR3 loop: CASSQERGPPYEQYF. CDR3 in DNA: TGCGCCAGCAGCCAAGAGAGGGGGCCGCCCTACGAGCAGTACTTC.